This passage covers 25 T cell receptor beta chains from one sample sequenced in a study of T-cell memory formation after mild COVID-19. TCRdb re-analysed the 5' RACE reads in MiXCR, keeping a single row per CDR3 protein. The sample has hundreds of thousands of distinct CDR3 sequences, roughly a quarter seen once. The source material was PBMCs or a T cell subset sorted from them (not recorded which). The receptors originated from an adult woman who had mild COVID-19 (a few samples of this study predate the infection). Cell type and time point are not known.

The chain joins TRBV11-2 to TRBJ2-5; D call uncertain. The germline V gene encodes CDR1 SGHAT and CDR2 FQNNGV. The CDR3 spans 14 residues. The V end was cut by 0 bases, the J end by 2 bases, with 7 bases between. CDR3 sequence: CASSLDAGQETQYF. The DNA of the CDR3 is TGTGCCAGCAGCTTAGACGCTGGGCAAGAGACCCAGTACTTC.

This clonotype has a handful of counts. The rearrangement links TRBV6-2 or TRBV6-3 to TRBJ2-3; 9 bases fit TRBD2. Germline V gene sequence: CDR1 MNHEY, CDR2 SVGEGT. Unmatched junction bases numbered 4, after V lost 2 bases and J lost 1 base. The CDR3 is 16 amino acids. In DNA form, the CDR3 reads TGTGCCAGCAGTTACCCCTTAGCGGGAGGCACAGATACGCAGTATTTT. Residues: CASSYPLAGGTDTQYF.

The V and J genes are TRBV12-3 or TRBV12-4 and TRBJ1-1, with TRBD1 identical over 7 bases. J was trimmed by 3 bases and V by 5 bases; bases with no gene match: 12. The CDR3 runs 16 residues. The CDR3 loop reads CASSPLEGGEDTEAFF. The CDR3 DNA is TGTGCCAGCAGTCCTCTTGAAGGGGGCGAAGACACTGAAGCTTTCTTT.

The V and J genes are TRBV5-5 and TRBJ2-1, with D perhaps matching TRBD1 (6 bases). Germline V gives CDR1 SGHKS, CDR2 YYEKEE (reference sequence). Trimming removed 0 bases at V and 9 bases at J, with 13 bases between. The CDR3 contains 14 residues. This CDR3 is CASSLGTGWAEQFF. CDR3 nucleotides: TGTGCCAGCAGCTTGGGAACAGGGTGGGCTGAGCAGTTCTTC.

Regarding this clonotype: At one boundary the junction diverges from the germline segment, which might be a read error. DNA of the CDR3: TGTGCCAGCACCTTACGCGGGGGCCCGAACACCGGGGAGCTGTTTTTT. This codes for CASTLRGGPNTGELFF. The gene calls are TRBV7-8 and TRBJ2-2; possibly TRBD2 for D (7 bases). CDR1 and CDR2 (germline): SGHVS, FQNEAQ. The CDR3 spans 16 residues.

The rearrangement links TRBV5-5 to TRBJ1-2, with no clear D. Trimming removed 6 bases at V and 6 bases at J, with 15 bases between. Germline CDR1 and CDR2: SGHKS and YYEKEE (reference sequence). CDR3 length: 13 amino acids. For the CDR3, the DNA is TGTGCCAGCACTGGGAGGCGTCTGGATGGCTACACCTTC. Amino acids: CASTGRRLDGYTF.

This rearrangement joins TRBV3-1 to TRBJ2-1; a possible D gene is TRBD2 (6 bases). V shed 4 bases and J shed 7 bases, with 11 bases lying between them. This CDR3 spans 13 amino acids. CDR1 LGHDT and CDR2 YNNKEL come from the germline V gene (reference sequence). CDR3 sequence: CASSPGVGNEQFF. The CDR3 DNA is TGTGCCAGCAGCCCGGGGGTCGGGAATGAGCAGTTCTTC.

V is TRBV7-9 and J is TRBJ2-5, with TRBD2 matching over 9 bases. Germline assignment: CDR1 SEHNR and CDR2 FQNEAQ (reference sequence). This CDR3 contains 14 residues. V was pared by 3 bases and J by 4 bases, with 3 bases of the junction left unmatched. CDR3 in amino acids: CASSFHSGGETQYF. Written as DNA, the CDR3 is TGTGCCAGCAGCTTCCATAGCGGGGGAGAGACCCAGTACTTC.

This rearrangement joins TRBV7-2 to TRBJ1-2, with 8 bases lining up with TRBD1. CDR3 length: 14 amino acids. Germline V gene sequence: CDR1 SGHTA, CDR2 FQGNSA. With V trimmed by 5 bases and J by 0 bases, 2 bases remained unmatched. The CDR3 coding sequence is TGTGCCAGCAGCGGACAGGGCACTAACTATGGCTACACCTTC. Translating it yields CASSGQGTNYGYTF.

Concerning this clonotype itself: Relative to the germline gene, one junction end is altered; a read error may explain this. The chain joins TRBV11-3 to TRBJ1-1, with unresolved D. This CDR3 is 13 amino acids long. Germline V lookup: CDR1 SGHNT, CDR2 YENEEA. CDR3 bases: TGTGCCAGCAGCCTGACAAGGAACACTGAAGCTTTATTT. Translating gives CASSLTRNTEALF.

The rearrangement uses TRBV11-2 and TRBJ2-1, with 8 bases lining up with TRBD1. With 4 bases clipped from V and 8 bases from J, the junction kept 4 bases outside the gene matches. The germline V gene encodes CDR1 SGHAT and CDR2 FQNNGV. The CDR3 totals 13 residues. The CDR3 spells CASSSLQGDEQFF. In nucleotides, the CDR3 is TGTGCCAGCAGCTCACTACAGGGGGATGAGCAGTTCTTC.

The chain is built from TRBV4-2 and TRBJ1-2, with TRBD1 matching over 9 bases. The CDR3 is made up of 14 amino acids. Trimming cost V 1 base and J 8 bases; bases outside gene matches: 5. Germline V CDR1 and CDR2: LGHNA, YNFKEQ. The CDR3 region has the DNA TGTGCCAGCAGCCAAGGGACAGGGGTAGGGGGCTACACCTTC. Its translation: CASSQGTGVGGYTF.

The V gene is TRBV10-3, the J gene TRBJ2-3, with a tentative D call TRBD2 (5 bases). CDR3 length: 11 residues. V lost 8 bases and J 4 bases, leaving 7 bases between the germline ends. The germline CDR1 and CDR2 sequences are ENHRY and SYGVKD. CDR3 amino acids: CAIAGADTQYF. The CDR3 nucleotides are TGTGCCATCGCCGGGGCAGATACGCAGTATTTT.

This clonotype has a handful of counts. This chain uses TRBV5-4 with TRBJ2-5; D may be TRBD1 (5 bases). The CDR3 has 14 residues. Germline V CDR1 and CDR2: SGHNT, YYREEE (reference sequence). V dropped 3 bases and J dropped 1 base, with 10 bases sitting between them. The CDR3, as DNA: TGTGCCAGCAGCTCTACAGGACCCCAAGAGACCCAGTACTTC. Residues: CASSSTGPQETQYF.

This clonotype was observed at least ten times. The CDR3 region is CASSLGTGVYNEQFF. In DNA, the CDR3 is TGTGCCAGCAGCCTCGGGACAGGGGTCTACAATGAGCAGTTCTTC. The chain links TRBV7-8 to TRBJ2-1, with 10 bases that match TRBD1. CDR3 size: 15 residues. Germline loops: CDR1 SGHVS, CDR2 FQNEAQ. Trimming at V came to 5 bases and at J to 3 bases, leaving 4 bases not matched to a gene.

This clonotype occurred a few times. The CDR3 DNA reads TGCAGTGCTTCGACGACGGGGAACACTGAAGCTTTCTTT. Translated: CSASTTGNTEAFF. This chain joins TRBV20-1 and TRBJ1-1, with unresolved D. The CDR3 is 13 amino acids. Germline V gene data show CDR1 as DFQATT and CDR2 as SNEGSKA (reference sequence). The ends were cut back, 5 bases at V and 1 base at J, with 11 bases in the middle.

This clonotype was recorded a few times. J is TRBJ2-3 and V is TRBV12-3 or TRBV12-4; 10 bases are shared with TRBD2. The trim removed 3 bases at V and 4 bases at J, leaving 7 bases unmatched. CDR3 length: 16 amino acids. As DNA, the CDR3 is TGTGCCAGCAGTTTGTTAATAGCGGGAGGACCAGATACGCAGTATTTT. Residues: CASSLLIAGGPDTQYF.

This clonotype was observed a few times. The chain couples TRBV12-3 or TRBV12-4 to TRBJ2-2, with TRBD1 matching over 9 bases. The CDR3 is 18 residues long. V was clipped by 4 bases and J by 5 bases; unmatched bases: 14. Written as DNA, the CDR3 is TGTGCCAGCAGTTCCCCGGGACAGGGTGTGAAGAGGACCGGGGAGCTGTTTTTT. Amino acids: CASSSPGQGVKRTGELFF.

The rearrangement links TRBV9 to TRBJ1-1; D might be TRBD1 (5 bases). The CDR3 has 17 amino acids. The germline V and J ends were trimmed by 0 bases and 1 base, with 16 bases remaining between them. Germline V gives CDR1 SGDLS, CDR2 YYNGEE. CDR3 sequence (DNA): TGTGCCAGCAGCGTAGCGGATGGGGGGGGACGGAACACTGAAGCTTTCTTT. This sequence encodes CASSVADGGGRNTEAFF.

This clonotype has more than one count but fewer than ten. In DNA, the CDR3 is TGTGCCAGCAGCATCGTCGGGGGATCCCTCACAGATACGCAGTATTTT. Translating gives CASSIVGGSLTDTQYF. V usage is TRBV12-3 or TRBV12-4 and J usage is TRBJ2-3, with a tentative D call TRBD2 (6 bases). This CDR3 is built from 16 residues. The V gene lost 6 bases and the J gene lost 2 bases, with 18 bases spanning the gap.

This chain connects TRBV6-5 to TRBJ2-7; TRBD1 matches 7 bases. This CDR3 contains 15 residues. CDR1 is MNHEY, CDR2 SVGAGI, per germline. The junction had 10 bases not matched to a gene; V was cut back by 6 bases and J by 2 bases. For the CDR3, the DNA is TGTGCCAGCAGAGAGTCCGGGACAGCTACCTACGAGCAGTACTTC. Translation gives CASRESGTATYEQYF.

This clonotype was picked up one time. The CDR3, as DNA: TGTGCCAGCAGTGGACTCTCTGAAGCTTTCTTT. Protein sequence: CASSGLSEAFF. The rearrangement joins TRBV6-2 or TRBV6-3 to TRBJ1-1; D remains ambiguous. This CDR3 has 11 amino acids. Germline V gene lookup returns CDR1 MNHEY and CDR2 SVGEGT. Trimming cost V 5 bases and J 6 bases, with 7 bases left between them.

This sequence joins TRBV11-2 and TRBJ2-1, with 7 bases lining up with TRBD2. The CDR3 runs to 16 residues. Germline V CDR1 and CDR2: SGHAT, FQNNGV. V dropped 5 bases and J dropped 3; count of bases not matched to a gene: 10. This chain's CDR3 is CASSLSPGGVYNEQFF. In nucleotides, the CDR3 is TGTGCCAGCAGCCTCAGTCCGGGGGGAGTCTACAATGAGCAGTTCTTC. The full variable domain, completed using reference TRBV11-2 and TRBJ2-1, is EAGVAQSPRYKIIEKRQSVAFWCNPISGHATLYWYQQILGQGPKLLIQFQNNGVVDDSQLPKDRFSAERLKGVDSTLKIQPAKLEDSAVYLCASSLSPGGVYNEQFFGPGTRLTVL.

V is TRBV11-3 and J is TRBJ1-2; 7 bases fit TRBD1. From germline, CDR1 is SGHNT and CDR2 YENEEA. The CDR3 is 15 amino acids. Trimming cost V 4 bases and J 4 bases; bases outside gene matches: 9. The chain's CDR3 is CASSSGYRDSYGYTF. The CDR3 nucleotides read TGTGCCAGCAGCTCCGGGTATCGGGACAGCTATGGCTACACCTTC.

The V gene is TRBV2, the J gene TRBJ1-2; 8 bases agree with TRBD1. The CDR3 contains 15 residues. The germline V gene encodes CDR1 SNHLY and CDR2 FYNNEI. V lost 5 bases, J lost 4 bases, and 9 bases stayed unmatched. CDR3 residues: CASSYSRGRPYGYTF. In nucleotides, the CDR3 is TGTGCCAGCAGTTACTCCAGGGGGCGGCCCTATGGCTACACCTTC. Complete variable domain (other parts from reference TRBV2 and TRBJ1-2): EPEVTQTPSHQVTQMGQEVILRCVPISNHLYFYWYRQILGQKVEFLVSFYNNEISEKSEIFDDQFSVERPDGSNFTLKIRSTKLEDSAMYFCASSYSRGRPYGYTFGSGTRLTVV.